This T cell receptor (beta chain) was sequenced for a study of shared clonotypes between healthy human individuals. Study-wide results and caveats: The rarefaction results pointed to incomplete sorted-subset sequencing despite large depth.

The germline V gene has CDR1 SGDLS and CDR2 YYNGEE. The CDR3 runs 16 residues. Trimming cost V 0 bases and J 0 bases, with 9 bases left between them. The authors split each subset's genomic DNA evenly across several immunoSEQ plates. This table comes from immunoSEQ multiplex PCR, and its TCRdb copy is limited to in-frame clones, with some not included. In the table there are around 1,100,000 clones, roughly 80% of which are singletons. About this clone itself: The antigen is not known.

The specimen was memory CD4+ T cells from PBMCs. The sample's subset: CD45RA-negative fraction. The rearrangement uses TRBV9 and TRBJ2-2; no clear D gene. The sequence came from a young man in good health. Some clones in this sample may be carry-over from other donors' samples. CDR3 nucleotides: TGTGCCAGCAGCGTAGGGGCGGCCGCGAACACCGGGGAGCTGTTTTTT. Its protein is CASSVGAAANTGELFF.